This TCR beta chain comes out of a study of cytomegalovirus exposure and HLA in healthy donors. Study-wide background: As released early, the data held about 85 million unique TCRs from HLA-typed donors.

Primers: 60 Vbeta forward and 13 Jbeta reverse. Assay used: immunoSEQ multiplex PCR; TCRdb lists only in-frame clones, some missing. The sample carries around 150,000 clones, less than 90% recorded once. As to this clone: Its target is unknown. This specimen includes other DNA sequences encoding the same CDR3.

There are 16 residues in the CDR3. The germline gives CDR1 MGHDK, CDR2 SYGVNS. V was trimmed by 2 bases and J by 7 bases, leaving 15 bases between them. Notes on the study in general: As a later analysis revealed, most CMV-associated TCR beta chains appeared HLA-restricted. Apart from CMV serostatus, no immune exposure information was available. For presence/absence analyses, sequencing depth was assumed to be roughly uniform across donors.

The source of this sequence is a male donor in good health and CMV-seropositive. The chain is built from TRBV25-1 and TRBJ1-6; no clear D. Input material: PBMCs. The DNA of the CDR3 is TGTGCCAGCAGTGAAGTTTTCCAAAGACAAAATTCACCCCTCCACTTT. It specifies CASSEVFQRQNSPLHF.